This T cell receptor beta chain emerged from a study of T cells in Graves' hyperthyroidism and ophthalmopathy. Broader study findings: A model built on 13 V-J features separated ophthalmopathy from stable hyperthyroidism.

The CDR3 spans 18 residues. Germline CDR1 and CDR2: PRHDT and FYEKMQ (reference sequence). J lost 3 bases, V lost 4 bases, and 14 bases had no gene match. From RNA transcripts, TCR beta CDR3 regions were amplified. Carried out on the TCR CDR3, a first-round RT-PCR used the HTBI primer set. TCRdb analysed the multiplex PCR reads with MiXCR anew, one entry per CDR3 protein. The sample lists 650,000 to 750,000 distinct CDR3 sequences, approximately 14% occurring once. This clonotype was seen repeatedly, ten times or more. Its antigen is unknown. The rearrangement links TRBV13 to TRBJ2-2; 7 nucleotides align to TRBD1. Sequenced sample: blood. The source is a woman between 18 and 29 years old with Graves' hyperthyroidism. The CDR3 DNA reads TGTGCCAGCAGCTCTCTCACATTCGGGACAGCCTACACCGGGGAGCTGTTTTTT. Encoded protein: CASSSLTFGTAYTGELFF.